The 29 T cell receptor beta chains listed next were all sequenced from one sample in a study of tissue T cells after allogeneic stem cell transplantation. The time point was: mouse harvest day 7 after allogeneic transplant. Tail vein injection delivered 10^7 T-cell-depleted bone marrow cells and 10^6 splenic CD5+ T cells. Clones were read by immunoSEQ multiplex PCR, and TCRdb kept only the in-frame ones, dropping some. The top ten hold approximately 1.5% of the sample, which has over 8,500 clones, roughly two fifths seen once. Material for sequencing was skin. These receptors were obtained from a female BALB/c mouse given C57BL/6 T cells with graft-versus-host disease after an allogeneic hematopoietic cell transplant.

This clone was recorded a few times. Genes here carry mouse names. The read comes to an end 1 residue before the CDR3 does, leaving the germline J gene to fill in the end. The chain recombines TRBV13-1 with TRBJ2-4; TRBD2 aligns across 9 bases. The CDR3 runs 16 residues. Trimming at V came to 5 bases and at J to 0 bases, leaving 7 bases not matched to a gene. The germline V gene has CDR1 NSHNY and CDR2 SYGAGN. CDR3 protein: CASSAGTGTSQNTLYF. The CDR3 DNA, read in part, is TGTGCCAGCAGCGCCGGGACTGGGACTAGTCAAAACACCTTGTAC.

As to this clone: Gene names refer to mouse genes. The CDR3 end is not reached by the read, which stops 1 residue before it; the germline J gene fills it in. The rearrangement joins TRBV3 to TRBJ1-1; D is possibly TRBD1 (6 bases). CDR1 SNHLY and CDR2 FYNGKV come from the germline V gene (reference sequence). This CDR3 has 13 amino acids. V was pared by 4 bases and J by 1 base, with 7 bases between. The CDR3 sequence: CASSSDRNTEVFF. The covered CDR3 bases are TGTGCCAGCAGCTCGGACAGAAACACAGAAGTCTTC.

A note on this clone: Mouse gene names and germline throughout. The sequenced CDR3 bases are TGTGCCAGCAGCCCGGGACAGGGCCTTTCCAACGAAAGATTATTT. This translates into CASSPGQGLSNERLF. In full, the CDR3 is CASSPGQGLSNERLFF. The genes are TRBV26 and TRBJ1-4; 9 bases are a match to TRBD1. From the germline J gene comes the end of the CDR3, since the read stops 1 residue before it. This CDR3 contains 16 residues. V shed 6 bases, J shed 0 bases, and the junction held 5 bases outside the gene matches. Germline loops: CDR1 KGHPV, CDR2 FQNQEV (reference sequence).

There are a few counts of this clone. The gene names given are mouse names. The sequence runs out 1 residue before the end of the CDR3; the remainder is reconstructed from the germline J gene. The rearrangement links TRBV12-1 to TRBJ2-2, with D tentatively TRBD1 (5 bases). CDR3 length: 13 amino acids. Germline CDR1 and CDR2: SGHSN and HYEKVE. The V and J ends lost 2 bases and 2 bases respectively, with 5 bases between them. CDR3 DNA (partial): TGTGCCAGCTCTCAGGGGAACACCGGGCAGCTCTAC. Its translation: CASSQGNTGQLY. In full, the CDR3 reads CASSQGNTGQLYF.

In this sample, this clone turned up a few times. The genes are named according to mouse. The CDR3 here is CASSTRDRANERLFF. The part of the CDR3 DNA that was read is TGTGCCAGCAGTACCCGGGACAGGGCCAACGAAAGATTATTT. The chain is built from TRBV13-1 and TRBJ1-4, with 9 bases aligning to TRBD1. The CDR3 is cut off 1 residue early in the read; its end comes from the germline J gene. Trimming took 4 bases from V and 3 from J; bases not matched to a gene: 4. Germline CDR1 is NSHNY and CDR2 is SYGAGN. CDR3 length equals 15 residues.

Comment on this clone: Here the gene names and germline are mouse. The CDR3 goes on 1 residue after the read ends, and that part is filled in from the germline J gene. The chain joins TRBV4 to TRBJ1-4; D might be TRBD1 (6 bases). CDR3 length: 16 amino acids. The V end was cut by 5 bases, the J end by 0 bases, with 13 bases between. The germline V gene has CDR1 LGHDT and CDR2 YNNKQL (reference sequence). The CDR3 sequence: CASSPGTSFSNERLFF. The DNA read from the CDR3 is TGTGCCAGCAGCCCCGGGACATCCTTTTCCAACGAAAGATTATTT.

This clone was seen more than once but under ten times. These gene names are mouse names. The read halts 1 residue ahead of the CDR3 end, with the missing end drawn from the germline J gene. The chain couples TRBV16 to TRBJ2-5; TRBD2 is a possible D gene (6 bases). The V and J ends lost 0 bases and 6 bases respectively, with 10 bases between them. The CDR3 is made up of 14 amino acids. The germline V gene has CDR1 SGHSA and CDR2 FRNQAP. CDR3 sequence reads: CASSLDGDLDTQYF. Partial CDR3 DNA: TGTGCAAGCAGCTTAGATGGGGACTTGGACACCCAGTAC.

Points on this clone: Gene names are mouse gene names. The CDR3 end lies 1 residue beyond the end of the read and is filled in from the germline J gene. The chain has TRBV15 and TRBJ2-4; possible D gene TRBD1, 5 bases. V was shortened by 5 bases and J by 0 bases, with 9 bases between the two germline ends. From germline, CDR1 is SGHND and CDR2 FRSKSL. This CDR3 comprises 14 residues. CDR3 sequence reads: CASSLTGSQNTLYF. The CDR3 DNA, read in part, is TGTGCCAGCAGTCTCACAGGTAGTCAAAACACCTTGTAC.

This clone was detected a few times. Gene and germline names: mouse. The read stops 1 residue short of the end of the CDR3; the missing end is completed from the germline J gene. The chain combines TRBV26 with TRBJ1-1; D is possibly TRBD1 (5 bases). The ends were cut back, 4 bases at V and 0 bases at J, with 6 bases in the middle. The CDR3 extends over 13 amino acids. Looked up from germline, CDR1 is KGHPV and CDR2 is FQNQEV (reference sequence). The chain's CDR3 is CASSRTSNTEVFF. CDR3 DNA (partial): TGTGCCAGCAGTCGGACATCAAACACAGAAGTCTTC.

This clone has only a few counts. Any gene name here is a mouse gene name. Read data end 1 residue before the CDR3 end; the end is taken from the germline J gene. This sequence joins TRBV13-1 and TRBJ2-3, with TRBD2 matching over 9 bases. From germline, CDR1 is NSHNY and CDR2 SYGAGN. With 3 bases clipped from V and 0 bases from J, the junction kept 8 bases outside the gene matches. The CDR3 totals 17 residues. CDR3 DNA, as far as it was read: TGTGCCAGCAGTGGCCTAGGACTGGGGACTAGTGCAGAAACGCTGTAT. Translation: CASSGLGLGTSAETLY. The whole CDR3 protein is CASSGLGLGTSAETLYF.

Regarding this clone: The genes and germline here are from mouse. The missing CDR3 end, 1 residue past where the read stops, is filled in from the germline J gene. This sequence joins TRBV13-3 and TRBJ1-5; 9 positions agree with TRBD1. The CDR3 has 14 residues. J gave up 3 bases and V 6 bases, and 4 bases lay outside the gene matches. Germline V gene sequence: CDR1 NNHDY, CDR2 SYVADS. The sequenced part of the CDR3 DNA is TGTGCCAGCAATACAGGGGGCAGCAACCAGGCTCCGCTT. Translation: CASNTGGSNQAPL. The entire CDR3 protein is CASNTGGSNQAPLF.

Comment on this clone: The genes and germline here are from mouse. Coverage ceases 1 residue before the CDR3 finishes, and the germline J gene fills in the end. The J gene is TRBJ2-7, the V gene TRBV26, with TRBD2 matching 7 bases. The CDR3 is 12 residues long. Germline assignment: CDR1 KGHPV and CDR2 FQNQEV (reference sequence). Trimming at V came to 6 bases and at J to 6 bases, leaving 5 bases not matched to a gene. The CDR3 DNA, read in part, is TGTGCCAGCAGCCGCGGGACTGTTGAACAGTAC. The encoded protein is CASSRGTVEQY. The complete CDR3 sequence is CASSRGTVEQYF.

Regarding this clone: Mouse names are used for the genes. The sequenced CDR3 bases are TGTGCCAGCAGTCTGTGGACTGGGGGGAGAGACACCCAGTAC. This encodes CASSLWTGGRDTQY. The whole CDR3 reads CASSLWTGGRDTQYF. The V call is TRBV26, the J call TRBJ2-5, with 11 bases identical to TRBD2. The read ends 1 residue early relative to the CDR3; the germline J gene fills the gap. Trimming cost V 1 base and J 5 bases; bases outside gene matches: 2. Germline CDR1 and CDR2: KGHPV and FQNQEV (reference sequence). The CDR3 has 15 residues.

Comment on this clone: Gene names and germline refer to mouse. Coverage ceases 1 residue before the CDR3 finishes, and the germline J gene fills in the end. This rearrangement joins TRBV31 to TRBJ2-7; perhaps TRBD2 as D (7 bases). The CDR3 covers 15 residues. V was shortened by 0 bases and J by 0 bases, with 12 bases between the two germline ends. The V gene's germline CDR1 is GKSSPN and CDR2 SITVG. This chain's CDR3 is CAWSLVGGLSYEQYF. CDR3 bases read: TGTGCCTGGAGTCTAGTGGGGGGCCTCTCCTATGAACAGTAC.

As for this clone: Mouse gene names and germline throughout. The read ends 1 residue shy of where the CDR3 ends; the end is completed using the germline J gene. The chain employs TRBV13-2 and TRBJ2-2; the match to TRBD2 covers 10 bases. Germline V CDR1 and CDR2: NNHNN, SYGAGS (reference sequence). The V segment lost 4 bases and the J segment 0 bases; nucleotides outside the gene matches: 3. This CDR3 comprises 16 residues. The CDR3 protein is CASGRDWGSNTGQLYF. The CDR3 DNA, read in part, is TGTGCCAGCGGTCGGGACTGGGGATCAAACACCGGGCAGCTCTAC.

This clone was recorded only once. Gene labels here are mouse ones. From the germline J gene comes the end of the CDR3, since the read stops 1 residue before it. This chain uses TRBV5 with TRBJ2-2; the match to TRBD2 covers 7 bases. The ends lost 0 bases at V and 0 bases at J; junction bases unmatched: 4. Germline CDR1 LGHNA, CDR2 YNLKQL (reference sequence). CDR3 size: 17 residues. This CDR3 reads CASSQDSWGANTGQLYF. The sequenced CDR3 bases are TGTGCCAGCAGCCAAGATAGTTGGGGGGCAAACACCGGGCAGCTCTAC.

In regard to this clone: Gene names denote mouse genes. The CDR3 end lies 1 residue beyond the end of the read and is filled in from the germline J gene. This chain connects TRBV3 to TRBJ2-5; TRBD2 agrees at 10 bases. The germline V gene encodes CDR1 SNHLY and CDR2 FYNGKV (reference sequence). This CDR3 comprises 14 residues. V lost 0 bases and J lost 7; bases outside the gene matches: 1. The part of the CDR3 DNA that was read is TGTGCCAGCAGCTTAGCACTGGGGGGGAACACCCAGTAC. Translating it yields CASSLALGGNTQY. The complete CDR3 sequence is CASSLALGGNTQYF.

A few counts support this clone. Gene names are the mouse ones. The read halts 1 residue ahead of the CDR3 end, with the missing end drawn from the germline J gene. The V call is TRBV23, the J call TRBJ2-5; whether TRBD1, the table's D call, matches the DNA was not checked. Germline CDR1 and CDR2: KGHTA and FQNQQP. The CDR3 contains 15 residues. The sequenced CDR3 bases are TGCTCCAGCAGTCCGGGGACAGGGAGAGAAGACACCCAGTAC. This codes for CSSSPGTGREDTQY. The full CDR3 protein reads CSSSPGTGREDTQYF.

As to this clone: Genes here carry mouse names. The sequenced fragment ends 1 residue before the CDR3 boundary, so the rest is inferred from the germline J gene. The rearrangement uses TRBV23 and TRBJ1-5; TRBD1, the table's D call, was not compared with the DNA. Per germline, CDR1 KGHTA and CDR2 FQNQQP. This CDR3 is 14 amino acids long. The CDR3 region is CSSSRQGGNQAPLF. CDR3 DNA, as far as it was read: TGCTCCAGCAGCCGACAGGGGGGAAACCAGGCTCCGCTT.

To note about this clone: Gene and germline names: mouse. From the germline J gene comes the end of the CDR3, since the read stops 1 residue before it. The rearrangement links TRBV13-2 to TRBJ2-3, with D tentatively TRBD1 or TRBD2 (5 bases each). Germline CDR1 is NNHNN and CDR2 is SYGAGS (reference sequence). This CDR3 contains 15 residues. The V end lost 0 bases, the J end lost 1 base, and 9 bases lay between the germline ends. CDR3 bases read: TGTGCCAGCGGTGATGGGGGGAGGGGTGCAGAAACGCTGTAT. Protein product: CASGDGGRGAETLY. The entire CDR3 reads CASGDGGRGAETLYF.

Comment on this clone: Gene names denote mouse genes. The read stops 1 residue short of the end of the CDR3; the missing end is completed from the germline J gene. V usage is TRBV29 and J usage is TRBJ1-6; 10 bases map to TRBD1. TRBJ1-6 qualifies as an ORF whose function is uncertain. The ends lost 6 bases at V and 0 bases at J; junction bases unmatched: 2. This CDR3 region has 16 residues. The V gene's germline CDR1 is MSHET and CDR2 SYDVDS. The covered CDR3 bases are TGTGCTAGCAGGACAGGGGGCCCTTCCTATAATTCGCCCCTCTAC. It codes for CASRTGGPSYNSPLY. In full, the CDR3 is CASRTGGPSYNSPLYF.

In its sample, this clone was seen a few times. Gene names follow the mouse nomenclature. The CDR3 goes on 1 residue after the read ends, and that part is filled in from the germline J gene. The V gene is TRBV13-1, the J gene TRBJ1-1, with D possibly TRBD1 on 6 matching bases. The germline V gene encodes CDR1 NSHNY and CDR2 SYGAGN. This CDR3 contains 12 residues. Trimming cost V 9 bases and J 1 base, with 10 bases left between them. CDR3 in amino acids: CATAGQNTEVFF. The sequenced CDR3 bases are TGTGCCACCGCGGGACAAAACACAGAAGTCTTC.

This clone was seen only a few times. Genes here carry mouse names. The read ends 1 residue early relative to the CDR3; the germline J gene fills the gap. The V call is TRBV16, the J call TRBJ2-5; 8 bases match TRBD2. V lost 5 bases and J lost 5; bases outside the gene matches: 6. The germline gives CDR1 SGHSA, CDR2 FRNQAP. The CDR3 totals 14 residues. CDR3 sequence: CASSPPWGGDTQYF. The DNA read from the CDR3 is TGTGCAAGCAGCCCCCCGTGGGGGGGAGACACCCAGTAC.

This clone was picked up a small number of times. All gene names here are mouse names. The read terminates 1 residue ahead of where the CDR3 ends, so the germline J gene completes it. V is TRBV26 and J is TRBJ2-5, with 8 bases aligning to TRBD1. CDR1 and CDR2 from the germline V gene are KGHPV and FQNQEV (reference sequence). This CDR3 region has 14 residues. V was clipped by 5 bases and J by 6 bases; unmatched bases: 7. CDR3 sequence: CASSFQGARDTQYF. Incomplete CDR3 DNA: TGTGCCAGCAGTTTCCAGGGGGCGCGGGACACCCAGTAC.

As to this clone: The genes and germline here are from mouse. The read finishes 1 residue shy of the CDR3 end, and the germline J gene is used to complete it. The chain couples TRBV13-2 to TRBJ2-2; TRBD2 might be the D (7 bases). CDR3 length equals 15 residues. Trimming removed 1 base from V and 5 bases from J, with 12 bases in between. The germline V gene has CDR1 NNHNN and CDR2 SYGAGS (reference sequence). This CDR3 reads CASGDKGGGTGQLYF. The CDR3 DNA, read in part, is TGTGCCAGCGGTGATAAGGGGGGCGGAACCGGGCAGCTCTAC.

For this clone: The gene symbols are mouse symbols. From the germline J gene comes the end of the CDR3, since the read stops 1 residue before it. The V and J genes are TRBV19 and TRBJ2-1; 9 bases fit TRBD1. This CDR3 contains 16 residues. The V segment lost 5 bases and the J segment 4 bases; nucleotides outside the gene matches: 10. Germline assignment: CDR1 FNHDT and CDR2 SITEND (reference sequence). CDR3 DNA, as far as it was read: TGTGCCAGCAGCCCGGGGACAGGGAGATTTTATGCTGAGCAGTTC. The encoded protein is CASSPGTGRFYAEQF. The whole CDR3 protein reads CASSPGTGRFYAEQFF.

There are a few counts of this clone. Gene names are mouse gene names. The CDR3 extends 1 residue past the end of the read, so its final part is completed from the germline J gene. The chain uses TRBV13-3 and TRBJ2-5; TRBD1 agrees at 8 bases. This CDR3 spans 12 amino acids. V shed 5 bases, J shed 6 bases, and the junction held 2 bases outside the gene matches. From germline, CDR1 is NNHDY and CDR2 SYVADS. The CDR3 DNA, read in part, is TGTGCCAGCAGCAGGGGGCGGGACACCCAGTAC. Translating gives CASSRGRDTQY. The entire CDR3 protein reads CASSRGRDTQYF.

This clone was seen a handful of times. Gene and germline names: mouse. Read sequence stops 1 residue before the CDR3 end, and the germline J gene provides the missing end. V and J are TRBV13-2 and TRBJ2-7; 8 nucleotides match TRBD1. The CDR3 sequence is 13 residues long. V was clipped by 1 base and J by 4 bases; unmatched bases: 1. CDR1 NNHNN and CDR2 SYGAGS come from the germline V gene (reference sequence). CDR3 protein: CASGDRDRYEQYF. Incomplete CDR3 DNA: TGTGCCAGCGGTGATAGGGACAGGTATGAACAGTAC.

Concerning this clone: This may be a read error: a much more frequent sequence differs by one nucleotide. Mouse gene names and germline throughout. Read data end 1 residue before the CDR3 end; the end is taken from the germline J gene. The rearrangement links TRBV1 to TRBJ1-2; 7 bases map to TRBD1. Germline assignment: CDR1 NSQYPW and CDR2 LRSPGD (reference sequence). The CDR3 extends over 17 amino acids. Trimming at V came to 5 bases and at J to 4 bases, leaving 16 bases not matched to a gene. The covered CDR3 bases are TGCACCTGCAGTACCCCCTCGACAGGGCGGATGGTCTCCGACTACACC. Amino acids: CTCSTPSTGRMVSDYT. The whole CDR3 sequence reads CTCSTPSTGRMVSDYTF.